Sequencing of this T cell receptor (beta chain) was carried out in a study of blood T cells in healthy people across ages. Study observations and caveats: Higher diversity, along with more naive CD4+ cells, distinguished long-lived donors from aged donors.

In germline, CDR1 is SGHRS, CDR2 YFSETQ. J lost 0 bases, V lost 0 bases, and 6 bases had no gene match. This CDR3 is 18 amino acids long. The second PCR ran roughly 7 to 12 cycles with a sample-barcoded 5' primer and J-beta primers. Each CDR3 protein gets one entry after TCRdb re-called the 5' RACE reads with MiXCR. The table lists about 580,000 distinct CDR3 sequences, under 55% of them singletons, with around 25% in the top ten. Turning to this clonotype: The antigen is not known.

The chain combines TRBV5-1 with TRBJ2-1; 10 bases line up with TRBD2. The sequenced material came from blood. The source is a man of 80 years or more in good health. The CDR3 region has the DNA TGCGCCAGCAGCTTGGGACTAGCGGGTATAAGCTCCTACAATGAGCAGTTCTTC. Translated, it gives CASSLGLAGISSYNEQFF. The variable domain in full, with the rest retrieved from reference TRBV5-1 and TRBJ2-1, is KAGVTQTPRYLIKTRGQQVTLSCSPISGHRSVSWYQQTPGQGLQFLFEYFSETQRNKGNFPGRFSGRQFSNSRSEMNVSTLELGDSALYLCASSLGLAGISSYNEQFFGPGTRLTVL.